This paragraph reports one TCR beta chain. The data are from a study of blood T cell repertoires in COVID-19. Data came from immunoSEQ multiplex PCR; TCRdb stores just in-frame clones and leaves some out. This table holds a few hundred thousand clones, 88% found once. Between the trimmed V and J ends, which lost 4 bases and 1 base, there was a span of 8 bases. This CDR3 is 14 amino acids long. Germline V gives CDR1 SNHLY, CDR2 FYNNEI. The sequencing sample was made of peripheral blood. The chain joins TRBV2 to TRBJ1-3, with no clear D. The receptor was derived from a woman aged 25-40 years with acute or convalescent COVID-19. CDR3 protein: CASSAGGSGNTIYF. The CDR3 DNA reads as TGTGCCAGCAGTGCGGGTGGGTCTGGAAACACCATATATTTT. The entire variable domain, with the rest obtained from reference TRBV2 and TRBJ1-3, is as follows: EPEVTQTPSHQVTQMGQEVILRCVPISNHLYFYWYRQILGQKVEFLVSFYNNEISEKSEIFDDQFSVERPDGSNFTLKIRSTKLEDSAMYFCASSAGGSGNTIYFGEGSWLTVV.